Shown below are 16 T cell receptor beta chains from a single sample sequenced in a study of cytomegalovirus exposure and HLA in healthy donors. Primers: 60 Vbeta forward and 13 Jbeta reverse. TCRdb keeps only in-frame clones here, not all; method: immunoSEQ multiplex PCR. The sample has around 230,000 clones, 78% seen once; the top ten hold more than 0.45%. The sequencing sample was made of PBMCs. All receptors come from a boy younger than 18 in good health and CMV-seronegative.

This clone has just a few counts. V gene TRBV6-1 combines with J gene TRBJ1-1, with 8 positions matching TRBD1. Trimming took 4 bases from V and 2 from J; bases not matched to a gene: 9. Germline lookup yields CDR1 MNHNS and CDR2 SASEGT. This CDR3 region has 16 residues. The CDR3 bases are TGTGCCAGCAGTGGCCGGAGGGGACAGGTAAACACTGAAGCTTTCTTT. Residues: CASSGRRGQVNTEAFF.

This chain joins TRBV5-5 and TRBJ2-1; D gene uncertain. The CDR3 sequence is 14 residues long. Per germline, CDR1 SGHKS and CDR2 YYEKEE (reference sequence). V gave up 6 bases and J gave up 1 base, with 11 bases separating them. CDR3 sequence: CASIFKASYNEQFF. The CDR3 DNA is TGTGCCAGCATCTTCAAAGCTTCCTACAATGAGCAGTTCTTC.

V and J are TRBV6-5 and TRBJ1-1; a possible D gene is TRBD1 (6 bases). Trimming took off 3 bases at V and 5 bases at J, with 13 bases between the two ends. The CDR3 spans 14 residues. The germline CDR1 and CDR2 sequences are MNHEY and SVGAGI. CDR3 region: CASSYSGASTEAFF. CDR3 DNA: TGTGCCAGCAGTTATTCAGGGGCGAGTACTGAAGCTTTCTTT.

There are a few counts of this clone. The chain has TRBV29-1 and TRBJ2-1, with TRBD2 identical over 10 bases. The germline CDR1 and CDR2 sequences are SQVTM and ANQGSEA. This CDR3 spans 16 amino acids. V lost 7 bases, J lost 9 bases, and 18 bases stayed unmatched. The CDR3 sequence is CSAPRTSGGGSAEQFF. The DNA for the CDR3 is TGCAGCGCACCGCGGACTAGCGGAGGGGGTAGTGCTGAGCAGTTCTTC.

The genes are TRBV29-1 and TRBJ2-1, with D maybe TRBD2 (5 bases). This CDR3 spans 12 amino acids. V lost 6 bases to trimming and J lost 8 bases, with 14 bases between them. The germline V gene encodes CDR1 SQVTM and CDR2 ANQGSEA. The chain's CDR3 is CSVNQRVDEQFF. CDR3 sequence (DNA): TGCAGCGTAAATCAGAGGGTCGATGAGCAGTTCTTC.

The chain's CDR3 is CASSGTGEQFF. The DNA for the CDR3 is TGTGCCAGCAGTGGTACGGGTGAGCAGTTCTTC. This chain links TRBV2 with TRBJ2-1; D gene unclear. The germline V and J ends were trimmed by 4 bases and 9 bases, with 7 bases remaining between them. This CDR3 is built from 11 residues. In germline, CDR1 is SNHLY, CDR2 FYNNEI.

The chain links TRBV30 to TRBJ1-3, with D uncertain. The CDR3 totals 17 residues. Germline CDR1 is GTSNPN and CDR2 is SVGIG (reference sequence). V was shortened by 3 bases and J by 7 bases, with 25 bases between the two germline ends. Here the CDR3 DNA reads TGTGCCTGGAGCAAAAGGGAGGTGGGGAGACCAAGGAACACCATATATTTT. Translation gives CAWSKREVGRPRNTIYF.

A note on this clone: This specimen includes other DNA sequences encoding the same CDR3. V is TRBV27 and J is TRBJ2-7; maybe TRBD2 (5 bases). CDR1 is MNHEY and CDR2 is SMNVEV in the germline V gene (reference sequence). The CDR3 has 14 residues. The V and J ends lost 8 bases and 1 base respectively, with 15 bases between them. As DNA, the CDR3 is TGTGCCAGCTCCCTGGACTCCTTTTCCTACGAGCAGTACTTC. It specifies CASSLDSFSYEQYF.

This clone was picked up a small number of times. The CDR3 is CASSFSYNEQFF. The CDR3 nucleotides are TGTGCCAGCAGCTTTAGCTACAATGAGCAGTTCTTC. The chain is built from TRBV5-4 and TRBJ2-1; D call uncertain. CDR1 and CDR2 (germline): SGHNT, YYREEE (reference sequence). This CDR3 is 12 amino acids long. V lost 2 bases and J lost 3, with 3 bases in between.

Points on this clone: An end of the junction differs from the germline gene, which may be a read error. CDR3 DNA sequence: TGTGCCTGGAGTGCGGGTTTAGGAAGCAGGGGCCCCTTT. The encoded protein is CAWSAGLGSRGPF. The V and J genes are TRBV30 and TRBJ1-1; a weak D match, TRBD1 (6 bases). The germline CDR1 and CDR2 sequences are GTSNPN and SVGIG (reference sequence). There are 13 residues in the CDR3.

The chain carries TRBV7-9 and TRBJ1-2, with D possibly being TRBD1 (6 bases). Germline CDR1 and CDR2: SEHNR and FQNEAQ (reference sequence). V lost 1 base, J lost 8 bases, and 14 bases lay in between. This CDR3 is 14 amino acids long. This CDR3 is CASSLEPGVGGYTF. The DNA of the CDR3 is TGTGCCAGCAGCTTAGAACCAGGGGTTGGAGGCTACACCTTC.

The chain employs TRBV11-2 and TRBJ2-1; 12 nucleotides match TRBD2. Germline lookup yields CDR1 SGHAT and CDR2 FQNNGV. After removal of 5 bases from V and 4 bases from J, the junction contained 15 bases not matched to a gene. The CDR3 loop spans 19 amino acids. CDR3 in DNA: TGTGCCAGCAGCCGATCGCTAGCGGGGGGGCGTCCTTATTACAATGAGCAGTTCTTC. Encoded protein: CASSRSLAGGRPYYNEQFF.

The CDR3 sequence is CASSSGQGFTEKLFF. The CDR3, as DNA: TGTGCCAGCAGCTCTGGACAGGGTTTTACGGAAAAACTGTTTTTT. This rearrangement joins TRBV5-5 to TRBJ1-4; 8 bases align to TRBD1. CDR1 is SGHKS and CDR2 is YYEKEE in the germline V gene (reference sequence). The V gene end was trimmed by 3 bases and the J gene end by 8 bases; junction bases not matched to a gene: 9. The CDR3 runs 15 residues.

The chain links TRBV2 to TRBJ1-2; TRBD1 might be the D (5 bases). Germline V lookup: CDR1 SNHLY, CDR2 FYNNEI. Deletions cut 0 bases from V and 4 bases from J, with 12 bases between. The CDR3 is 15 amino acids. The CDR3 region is CASSEALGGTYGYTF. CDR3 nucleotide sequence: TGTGCCAGCAGTGAAGCGTTGGGGGGGACCTATGGCTACACCTTC. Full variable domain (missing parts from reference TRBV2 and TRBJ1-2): EPEVTQTPSHQVTQMGQEVILRCVPISNHLYFYWYRQILGQKVEFLVSFYNNEISEKSEIFDDQFSVERPDGSNFTLKIRSTKLEDSAMYFCASSEALGGTYGYTFGSGTRLTVV.

This chain's CDR3 is CAISDTSGRAGAYNEQFF. DNA for the CDR3: TGTGCCATCAGTGATACTAGCGGGAGGGCCGGAGCCTACAATGAGCAGTTCTTC. The V call is TRBV10-3, the J call TRBJ2-1; TRBD2 matches at 13 bases. Germline-derived CDR1 and CDR2 are ENHRY and SYGVKD. This CDR3 has 18 amino acids. V shed 3 bases, J shed 2 bases, and the junction held 7 bases outside the gene matches.

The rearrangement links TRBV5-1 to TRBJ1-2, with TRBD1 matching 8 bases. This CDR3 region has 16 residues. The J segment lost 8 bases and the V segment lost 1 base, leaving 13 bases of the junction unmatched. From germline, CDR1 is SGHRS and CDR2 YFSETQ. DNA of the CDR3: TGCGCCAGCAGCTTGTATCAGGGGGCGAACAGAAGAGGCTACACCTTC. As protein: CASSLYQGANRRGYTF.